This T cell receptor (beta chain) was sequenced for a study of blood T cell repertoires in COVID-19. Looking at the study overall: Italy, Spain and the United States were the sources of the convalescent and acute COVID-19 samples. The cDNA or gDNA used as material had been derived from T cells, B-cell-depleted T cells, or PBMCs.

Seattle researchers signed up patients amid active infection and tracked them longitudinally. Germline CDR1 and CDR2: SGHVS and FQNEAQ. V shed 2 bases and J shed 0 bases, with 8 bases lying between them. The CDR3 loop spans 15 amino acids. In the original processing: It was from reference gene primer amplification that nucleated cell counts were estimated. This table comes from immunoSEQ multiplex PCR, and its TCRdb copy is limited to in-frame clones, with some not included. That table gives V, J and clone size, and the DNA gave D and trimming. The sample shows approximately 140,000 clones, about four fifths of them seen only once.

V usage is TRBV7-8 and J usage is TRBJ1-3; no reliable D call. The sequenced sample consisted of peripheral blood. The receptor was derived from a man aged 25 to 40 with COVID-19, enrolled during active disease. CDR3 sequence reads: CASSLSAGSGNTIYF. In DNA form, the CDR3 reads TGTGCCAGCAGCTTATCCGCAGGCTCTGGAAACACCATATATTTT.